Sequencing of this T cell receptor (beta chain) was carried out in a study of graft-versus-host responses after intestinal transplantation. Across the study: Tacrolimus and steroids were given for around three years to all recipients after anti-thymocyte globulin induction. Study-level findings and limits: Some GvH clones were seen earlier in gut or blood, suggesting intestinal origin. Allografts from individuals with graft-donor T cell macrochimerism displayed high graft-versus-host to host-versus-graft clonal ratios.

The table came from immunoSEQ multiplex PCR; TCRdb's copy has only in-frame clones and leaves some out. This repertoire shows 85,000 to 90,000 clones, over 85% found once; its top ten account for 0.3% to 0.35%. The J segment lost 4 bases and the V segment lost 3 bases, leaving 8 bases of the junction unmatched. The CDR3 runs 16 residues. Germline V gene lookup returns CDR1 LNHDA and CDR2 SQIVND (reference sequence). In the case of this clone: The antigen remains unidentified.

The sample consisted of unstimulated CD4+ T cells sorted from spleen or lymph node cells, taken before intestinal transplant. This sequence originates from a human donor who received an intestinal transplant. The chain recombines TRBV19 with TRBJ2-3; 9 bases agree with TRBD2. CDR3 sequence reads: CASSIGGGRAPDTQYF. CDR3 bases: TGTGCCAGTAGTATCGGAGGCGGGAGGGCCCCAGATACGCAGTATTTT.